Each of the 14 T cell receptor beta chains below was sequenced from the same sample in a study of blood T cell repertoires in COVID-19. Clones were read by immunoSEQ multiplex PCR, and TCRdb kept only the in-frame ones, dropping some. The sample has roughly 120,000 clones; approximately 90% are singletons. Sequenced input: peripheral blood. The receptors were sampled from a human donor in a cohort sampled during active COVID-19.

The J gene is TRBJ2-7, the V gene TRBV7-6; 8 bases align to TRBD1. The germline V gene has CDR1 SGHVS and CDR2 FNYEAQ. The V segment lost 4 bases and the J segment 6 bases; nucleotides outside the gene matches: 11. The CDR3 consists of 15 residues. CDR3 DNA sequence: TGTGCCAGCAGCTCCGGCCAGGGGGCTAGATCCGAGCAGTACTTC. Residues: CASSSGQGARSEQYF.

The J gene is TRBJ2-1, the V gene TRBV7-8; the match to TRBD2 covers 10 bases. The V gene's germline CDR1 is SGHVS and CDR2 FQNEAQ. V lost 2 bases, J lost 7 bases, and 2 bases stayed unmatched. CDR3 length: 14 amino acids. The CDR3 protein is CASSLRGLANEQFF. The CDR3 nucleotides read TGTGCCAGCAGCTTAAGGGGACTAGCGAATGAGCAGTTCTTC.

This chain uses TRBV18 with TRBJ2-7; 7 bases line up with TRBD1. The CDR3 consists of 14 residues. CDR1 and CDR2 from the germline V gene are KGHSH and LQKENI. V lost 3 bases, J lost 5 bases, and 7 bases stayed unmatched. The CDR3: CASSPLGQSNEQYF. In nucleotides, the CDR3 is TGTGCCAGCTCACCGTTGGGACAGTCCAACGAGCAGTACTTC. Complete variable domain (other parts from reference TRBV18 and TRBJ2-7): NAGVMQNPRHLVRRRGQEARLRCSPMKGHSHVYWYRQLPEEGLKFMVYLQKENIIDESGMPKERFSAEFPKEGPSILRIQQVVRGDSAAYFCASSPLGQSNEQYFGPGTRLTVT.

The CDR3 DNA is TGTGCCAGCAGCCCCCGGGACAGGGGGCGAACAGATACGCAGTATTTT. This gives the protein CASSPRDRGRTDTQYF. The gene calls are TRBV11-1 and TRBJ2-3; TRBD1 agrees at 12 bases. CDR1 SGHAT and CDR2 FQDESV come from the germline V gene (reference sequence). The CDR3 has 16 amino acids. V was clipped by 5 bases and J by 3 bases; unmatched bases: 6.

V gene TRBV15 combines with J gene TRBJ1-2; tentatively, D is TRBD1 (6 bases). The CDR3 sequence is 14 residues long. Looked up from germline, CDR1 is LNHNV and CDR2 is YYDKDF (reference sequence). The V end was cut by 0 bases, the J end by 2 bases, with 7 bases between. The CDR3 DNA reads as TGTGCCACCAGCAGAGATACAGGGAACTATGGCTACACCTTC. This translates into CATSRDTGNYGYTF.

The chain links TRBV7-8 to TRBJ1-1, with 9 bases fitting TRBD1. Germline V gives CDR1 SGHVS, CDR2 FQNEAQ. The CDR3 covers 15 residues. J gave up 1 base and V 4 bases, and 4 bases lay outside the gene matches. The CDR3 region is CASSSNRGQNTEAFF. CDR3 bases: TGTGCCAGCAGCTCTAACAGGGGGCAGAACACTGAAGCTTTCTTT.

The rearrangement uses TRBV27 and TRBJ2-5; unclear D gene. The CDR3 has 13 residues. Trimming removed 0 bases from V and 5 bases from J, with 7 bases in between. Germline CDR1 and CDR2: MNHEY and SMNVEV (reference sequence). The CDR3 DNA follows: TGTGCCAGCAGTTTATCGGAGAGGGAGACCCAGTACTTC. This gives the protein CASSLSERETQYF.

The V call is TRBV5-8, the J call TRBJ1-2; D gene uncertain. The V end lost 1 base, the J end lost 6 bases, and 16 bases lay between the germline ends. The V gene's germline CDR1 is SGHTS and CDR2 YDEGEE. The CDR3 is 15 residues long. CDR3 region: CASSLLTQRGNGYTF. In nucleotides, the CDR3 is TGTGCCAGCAGCTTGTTAACCCAGAGAGGGAATGGCTACACCTTC.

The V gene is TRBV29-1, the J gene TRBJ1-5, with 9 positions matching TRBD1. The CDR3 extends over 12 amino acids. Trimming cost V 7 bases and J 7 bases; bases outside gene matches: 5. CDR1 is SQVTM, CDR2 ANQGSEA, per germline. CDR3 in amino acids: CSAGQGNQPQHF. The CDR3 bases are TGCAGCGCCGGACAGGGGAACCAGCCCCAGCATTTT. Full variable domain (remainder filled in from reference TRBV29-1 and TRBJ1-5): SAVISQKPSRDICQRGTSLTIQCQVDSQVTMMFWYRQQPGQSLTLIATANQGSEATYESGFVIDKFPISRPNLTFSTLTVSNMSPEDSSIYLCSAGQGNQPQHFGDGTRLSIL.

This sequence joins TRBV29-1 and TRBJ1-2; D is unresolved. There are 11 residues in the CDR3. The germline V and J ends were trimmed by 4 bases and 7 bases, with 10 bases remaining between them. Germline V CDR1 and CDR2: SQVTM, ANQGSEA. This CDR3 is CSVGSRSGYTF. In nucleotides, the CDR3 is TGCAGCGTTGGAAGCAGGTCTGGCTACACCTTC.

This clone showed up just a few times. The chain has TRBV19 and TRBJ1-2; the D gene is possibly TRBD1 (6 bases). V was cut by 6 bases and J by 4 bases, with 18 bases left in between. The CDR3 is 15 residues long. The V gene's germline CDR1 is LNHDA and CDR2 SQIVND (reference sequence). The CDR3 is CASSQRQRGTYGYTF. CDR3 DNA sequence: TGTGCCAGTAGCCAAAGACAGAGGGGGACCTATGGCTACACCTTC.

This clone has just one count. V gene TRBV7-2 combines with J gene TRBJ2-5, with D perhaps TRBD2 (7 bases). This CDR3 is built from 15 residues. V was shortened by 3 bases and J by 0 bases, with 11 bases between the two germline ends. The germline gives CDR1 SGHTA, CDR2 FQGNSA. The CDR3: CASSLGGGYQETQYF. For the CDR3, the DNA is TGTGCCAGCAGCTTGGGAGGGGGATACCAAGAGACCCAGTACTTC.

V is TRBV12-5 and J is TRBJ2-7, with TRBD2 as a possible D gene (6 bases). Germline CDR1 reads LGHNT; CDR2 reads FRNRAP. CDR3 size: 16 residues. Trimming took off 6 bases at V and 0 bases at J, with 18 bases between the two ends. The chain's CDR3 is CASGLPDYSSSYEQYF. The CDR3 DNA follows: TGTGCTAGTGGGCTCCCGGACTACTCGAGCTCCTACGAGCAGTACTTC.

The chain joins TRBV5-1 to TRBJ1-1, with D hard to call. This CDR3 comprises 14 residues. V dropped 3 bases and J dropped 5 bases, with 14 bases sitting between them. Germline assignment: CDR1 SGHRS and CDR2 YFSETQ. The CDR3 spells CASSSSVGGTEAFF. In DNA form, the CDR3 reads TGCGCCAGCAGCTCATCCGTAGGAGGGACTGAAGCTTTCTTT.